This is a list of T cell receptor beta chains from one sample in a study of blood T cell repertoires in COVID-19. Data came from immunoSEQ multiplex PCR; TCRdb stores just in-frame clones and leaves some out. In the table there are some 150,000 clones, under 90% of which are singletons. Sequencing input: peripheral blood. Every receptor here comes from a human donor in a cohort sampled during active COVID-19. Both conserved end residues are part of each CDR3. A D gene is named only where the DNA matches it firmly. The size field is filled for only some rows; it gives once, few, many or a size class.

once,TRBJ1-2,16,TRBD1,TRBV7-2,TGTGCCAGCAGCGCACGGACAGGGGTTATAATGGGAGGCTACACCTTC,CASSARTGVIMGGYTF
.,TRBJ1-5,15,TRBD1,TRBV7-9,TGTGCCAGCAGCCCCGGGGCACAGGGGCGGCAGCCCCAGCATTTT,CASSPGAQGRQPQHF
.,TRBJ1-5,13,.,TRBV19,TGTGCCAGTAGTAGTTCGGGCAATCAGCCCCAGCATTTT,CASSSSGNQPQHF
.,TRBJ2-7,15,TRBD1,TRBV27,TGTGCCAGCAGTCCAACGGGACAGGGTTACCACGAGCAGTACTTC,CASSPTGQGYHEQYF
.,TRBJ1-1,13,.,TRBV7-3,TGTGCCAGCAGCTTTAAGCCGAACACTGAAGCTTTCTTT,CASSFKPNTEAFF
.,TRBJ1-2,12,.,TRBV18,TGTGCCAGCTCACCACAGGGGTATGGCTACACCTTC,CASSPQGYGYTF
.,TRBJ1-1,15,TRBD1,TRBV11-2,TGTGCCAGCAGTCCCTGGACAGGGAGGAACACTGAAGCTTTCTTT,CASSPWTGRNTEAFF
.,TRBJ1-4,17,TRBD1,TRBV14,TGTGCCAGCAGCCAATTGGACAGGAGGGTTAGAAGAGAAAAACTGTTTTTT,CASSQLDRRVRREKLFF
.,TRBJ2-2,16,TRBD2,TRBV4-1,TGCGCCAGCAGCCAAGAGGGACTAGAAGCCATCGGGGAGCTGTTTTTT,CASSQEGLEAIGELFF
few,TRBJ2-2,17,TRBD1,TRBV10-3,TGTGCCACCCAGGGCCCTTTAGGGACAGGGAACACCGGGGAGCTGTTTTTT,CATQGPLGTGNTGELFF
.,TRBJ1-2,18,.,TRBV7-3,TGTGCCAGCAGCTCCCTGACGGACAGCTCATCCTCTAACTATGGCTACACCTTC,CASSSLTDSSSSNYGYTF
.,TRBJ2-4,17,TRBD2,TRBV15,TGTGCCACCAGCAGACTCCCTAGCGGGGGGACCGTAAACATTCAGTACTTC,CATSRLPSGGTVNIQYF
.,TRBJ1-4,18,TRBD1,TRBV12-5,TGTGCTAGTGCCCGGGGACAGGGAGGCGAGGTTAGCGGTGAAAAACTGTTTTTT,CASARGQGGEVSGEKLFF
.,TRBJ2-5,12,.,TRBV2,TGTGCCAGCAGCCTGGACAGAGGGGTCTCGTACTTC,CASSLDRGVSYF
.,TRBJ2-2,18,.,TRBV3-1/TRBV3-2,TGTGCCAGCAGCCAGATCGGGACTCGCGGCTCGAACACCGGGGAGCTGTTTTTT,CASSQIGTRGSNTGELFF
.,TRBJ1-2,18,TRBD1,TRBV2,TGTGCCAGCAGTGAATCTCCCTGGACAGGGGGCGCCAACTATGGCTACACCTTC,CASSESPWTGGANYGYTF
.,TRBJ1-2,13,TRBD1,TRBV27,TGTGCCAGCAGTTTAACACAGGGGTATGGCTACACCTTC,CASSLTQGYGYTF
.,TRBJ1-3,15,.,TRBV6-5,TGTGCCAGCAGTTACTCAAGGGGCTCTGGAAACACCATATATTTT,CASSYSRGSGNTIYF
.,TRBJ1-2,16,TRBD1,TRBV29-1,TGCAGCGTTGAAAGTCTCCGGGACAGTCGAACTGATGGCTACACCTTC,CSVESLRDSRTDGYTF
.,TRBJ2-1,15,TRBD1,TRBV27,TGTGCCAGCATGCTAACCTCGACAGGGAGCAATGAGCAGTTCTTC,CASMLTSTGSNEQFF
.,TRBJ1-1,16,TRBD1,TRBV5-6,TGTGCCAGCAGCTTGCCGGGACAGGGAATCAACACTGAAGCTTTCTTT,CASSLPGQGINTEAFF
.,TRBJ1-3,11,.,TRBV7-8,TGTGCCGGTGGAGATTTAAACACCATATATTTT,CAGGDLNTIYF
once,TRBJ1-2,13,.,TRBV10-3,TGTGCCATCAGTGAGTCAGGAGAGTATGGCTACACCTTC,CAISESGEYGYTF
.,TRBJ2-1,14,.,TRBV9,TGTGCCAGCAGCGCCGAACCAGGAGGGAATGAGCAGTTCTTC,CASSAEPGGNEQFF
.,TRBJ1-5,14,.,TRBV4-2,TGTGCCAGCAGCCTTAACGGGGGTAATCAGCCCCAGCATTTT,CASSLNGGNQPQHF
few,TRBJ1-2,14,TRBD1,TRBV6-4,TGTGCCAGCAGTGACTCAAGGGGGCTTCGGGGCTACACCTTC,CASSDSRGLRGYTF
once,TRBJ2-7,15,TRBD1,TRBV30,TGTGCCTTACAACATACGGGACAGGGTCGACCCGAGCAGTACTTC,CALQHTGQGRPEQYF
.,TRBJ2-5,15,.,TRBV7-2,TGTGCCAGCAGCTTAGCCTCCCTAGGTAGGGAGACCCAGTACTTC,CASSLASLGRETQYF
.,TRBJ2-1,18,TRBD2,TRBV7-9,TGTGCCAGCAGCCCGATAGCGGGGCGAGTGAGCTCCTACAATGAGCAGTTCTTC,CASSPIAGRVSSYNEQFF
.,TRBJ2-1,11,.,TRBV20-1,TGCAGTGCCCGCTACAGCAATGAGCAGTTCTTC,CSARYSNEQFF
.,TRBJ1-5,13,.,TRBV29-1,TGCAGCGTTGTTGCGGGTCAGAATCAGCCCCAGCATTTT,CSVVAGQNQPQHF
.,TRBJ1-5,18,TRBD1,TRBV19,TGTGCCAGTAGTATGAGAACAGGGGGTGCCTACGCAACTCAGCCCCAGCATTTT,CASSMRTGGAYATQPQHF
.,TRBJ1-3,16,.,TRBV5-6,TGTGCCAGCAGCCCCGGGTCTCTCAACTCTGGAAACACCATATATTTT,CASSPGSLNSGNTIYF
.,TRBJ1-1,15,.,TRBV19,TGTGCCAGTAGTTCGTGGACCCAGGGGAACACTGAAGCTTTCTTT,CASSSWTQGNTEAFF
.,TRBJ2-7,15,.,TRBV19,TGTGCCAGTAGTATTGGCGGGTCCGGGAGAAACGAGCAGTACTTC,CASSIGGSGRNEQYF
.,TRBJ1-3,14,.,TRBV7-9,TGTGCCAGCAGCTTAGAAGCCTCTGGAAACACCATATATTTT,CASSLEASGNTIYF
.,TRBJ1-2,13,.,TRBV7-2,TGTGCCAGCAGCTCGACGCCGGCGGGCGGCTACACCTTC,CASSSTPAGGYTF
.,TRBJ2-1,16,TRBD2,TRBV6-2/TRBV6-3,TGTGCCAGCAGTCCCGGGGTAGCGGGGGTCTACAATGAGCAGTTCTTC,CASSPGVAGVYNEQFF
medium-sized,TRBJ2-2,15,.,TRBV5-6,TGTGCCAGCAGCACACAGGGAGGGGACACCGGGGAGCTGTTTTTT,CASSTQGGDTGELFF
few,TRBJ1-2,14,.,TRBV5-1,TGCGCCAGCAACCGGGAAGCAGGTGAAGGTGGCTACACCTTC,CASNREAGEGGYTF
.,TRBJ2-3,16,TRBD2,TRBV7-2,TGTGCCAGCAGCTTTACTAGCGGGGCTGGCACAGATACGCAGTATTTT,CASSFTSGAGTDTQYF
.,TRBJ2-4,20,.,TRBV23-1,TGCGCCAGCAGTCAATCCTCCCAGCCGACACCTTTAATAGCCAAAAACATTCAGTACTTC,CASSQSSQPTPLIAKNIQYF
.,TRBJ2-1,15,TRBD1,TRBV9,TGTGCCAGCAGCGCACGGGACAGGGCGGACAATGAGCAGTTCTTC,CASSARDRADNEQFF
.,TRBJ2-2,15,.,TRBV15,TGTGCCACCAGCAGTGACAGGACATCCACCGGGGAGCTGTTTTTT,CATSSDRTSTGELFF
few,TRBJ2-3,19,TRBD1,TRBV4-1,TGCGCCAGCAGCCAAGATGCGTCAAAAGGGGACAGTTTCACAGATACGCAGTATTTT,CASSQDASKGDSFTDTQYF
.,TRBJ2-5,18,TRBD2,TRBV18,TGTGCCAGCTCACCACTGGGACCCACGGGGACTAACCAAGAGACCCAGTACTTC,CASSPLGPTGTNQETQYF
.,TRBJ2-7,14,TRBD1,TRBV5-1,TGCGCCAGCAGCTTGGAGGGGGCGAGCTACGAGCAGTACTTC,CASSLEGASYEQYF
.,TRBJ2-5,14,.,TRBV5-6,TGTGCCAGCAGCTTGGGTGGAGGGAAAGAGACCCAGTACTTC,CASSLGGGKETQYF
.,TRBJ2-3,19,TRBD2,TRBV7-9,TGTGCCAGCAGCTTACGATTAAGCTGGCGGGGGGGCGAAGCAGATACGCAGTATTTT,CASSLRLSWRGGEADTQYF
.,TRBJ2-1,17,TRBD1,TRBV7-6,TGTGCCAGCAGCCCGCTAAGAAGGACAGGGGACTACAATGAGCAGTTCTTC,CASSPLRRTGDYNEQFF
few,TRBJ1-5,14,TRBD1,TRBV11-3,TGTGCCAGCAGCACCAGGGGGTCTTGGCAGCCCCAGCATTTT,CASSTRGSWQPQHF